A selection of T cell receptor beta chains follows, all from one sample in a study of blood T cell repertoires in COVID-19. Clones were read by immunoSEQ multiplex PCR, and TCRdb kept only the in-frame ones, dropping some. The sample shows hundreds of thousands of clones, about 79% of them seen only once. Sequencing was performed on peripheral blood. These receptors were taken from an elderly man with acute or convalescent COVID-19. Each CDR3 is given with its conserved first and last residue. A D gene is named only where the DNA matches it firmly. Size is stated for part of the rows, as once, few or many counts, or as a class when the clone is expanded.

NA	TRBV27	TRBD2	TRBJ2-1	CASSSPWRASGPYNEQFF	TGTGCCAGCAGTTCCCCCTGGAGGGCTAGCGGCCCCTACAATGAGCAGTTCTTC
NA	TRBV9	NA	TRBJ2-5	CASSVGAGQETQYF	TGTGCCAGCAGCGTAGGGGCGGGTCAAGAGACCCAGTACTTC
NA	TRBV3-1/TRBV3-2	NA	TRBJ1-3	CASSQARVRSGNTIYF	TGTGCCAGCAGCCAAGCCAGGGTTAGGTCTGGAAACACCATATATTTT
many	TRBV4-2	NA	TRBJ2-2	CASSHGTNTGELFF	TGTGCCAGCAGCCACGGGACAAACACCGGGGAGCTGTTTTTT
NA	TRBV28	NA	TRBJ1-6	CASSFGGESPLHF	TGTGCCAGCAGTTTTGGGGGGGAATCACCCCTCCACTTT
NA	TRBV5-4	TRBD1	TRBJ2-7	CASSPGQRYYEQYF	TGTGCCAGCAGTCCGGGACAGAGATACTACGAGCAGTACTTC
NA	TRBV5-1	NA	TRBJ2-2	CASSSSPTGELFF	TGCGCCAGCAGCTCCAGTCCGACCGGGGAGCTGTTTTTT
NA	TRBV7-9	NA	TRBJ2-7	CASSLVGARGQYF	TGTGCCAGCAGCCTCGTGGGGGCCCGCGGGCAGTACTTC
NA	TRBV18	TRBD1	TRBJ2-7	CASSPVGTAVYEQYF	TGTGCCAGCTCACCAGTGGGGACAGCAGTCTACGAGCAGTACTTC
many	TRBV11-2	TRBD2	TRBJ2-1	CASSLAGGSYNEQFF	TGTGCCAGCAGCTTAGCGGGAGGCTCCTACAATGAGCAGTTCTTC
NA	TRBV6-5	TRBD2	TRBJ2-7	CASEGLAGDYEQYF	TGTGCCAGCGAGGGACTAGCGGGAGACTACGAGCAGTACTTC
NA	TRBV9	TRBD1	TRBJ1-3	CASSIRPWTGGVGNTIYF	TGTGCCAGCAGCATCAGACCCTGGACAGGGGGCGTAGGAAACACCATATATTTT
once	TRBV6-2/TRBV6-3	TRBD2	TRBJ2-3	CASSPRLAGLGTQYF	TGTGCCAGCAGCCCTAGACTAGCGGGTTTAGGTACGCAGTATTTT
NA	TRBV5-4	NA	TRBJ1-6	CASSLEGGSYNSPLHF	TGTGCCAGCAGCTTGGAAGGGGGTTCCTATAATTCACCCCTCCACTTT
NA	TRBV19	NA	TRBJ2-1	CASTKGAGFRGNEQFF	TGTGCCAGTACCAAAGGTGCCGGCTTCAGGGGAAATGAGCAGTTCTTC
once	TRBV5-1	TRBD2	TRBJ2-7	CASSGLAGANSYEQYF	TGCGCCAGCAGTGGCCTAGCGGGAGCCAACTCCTACGAGCAGTACTTC
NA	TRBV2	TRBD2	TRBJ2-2	CASQKTSGGASTGELFF	TGTGCCAGCCAGAAAACTAGCGGGGGGGCTAGCACCGGGGAGCTGTTTTTT
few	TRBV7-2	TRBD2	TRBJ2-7	CASSPGLAWSEQYF	TGTGCCAGCAGCCCCGGACTAGCTTGGAGCGAGCAGTACTTC
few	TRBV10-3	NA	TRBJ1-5	CAISENFLLSGNQPQHF	TGTGCCATCAGTGAGAATTTTCTCCTGAGTGGCAATCAGCCCCAGCATTTT
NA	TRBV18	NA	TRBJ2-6	CASSPLGSPSGANVLTF	TGTGCCAGCTCACCACTGGGTAGCCCCTCTGGGGCCAACGTCCTGACTTTC
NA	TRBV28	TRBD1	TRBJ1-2	CAIRDRGNYGYTF	TGTGCCATACGGGACAGGGGAAACTATGGCTACACCTTC
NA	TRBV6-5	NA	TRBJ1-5	CASSNGPADSQPQHF	TGTGCCAGCAGTAACGGCCCTGCGGATAGTCAGCCCCAGCATTTT
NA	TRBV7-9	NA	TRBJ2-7	CASSLNRAYEQYF	TGTGCCAGCAGCTTAAACAGGGCCTACGAGCAGTACTTC
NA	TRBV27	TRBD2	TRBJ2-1	CASKTSGPYNEQFF	TGTGCCAGCAAAACTAGCGGCCCGTACAATGAGCAGTTCTTC
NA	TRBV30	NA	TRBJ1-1	CAWRWGGSTEAFF	TGTGCCTGGAGATGGGGGGGATCCACTGAAGCTTTCTTT